This T cell receptor (beta chain) was found in a study of CD8+CD57+ T cells in acquired aplastic anemia. The germline V gene encodes CDR1 MNHNS and CDR2 SASEGT. The CDR3 spans 13 residues. The V and J ends lost 4 bases and 2 bases respectively, with 8 bases between them. Genomic DNA was employed as the template in profiling TCR beta VDJ and CDR3. TCRdb itself ran the reads through MiXCR, one entry per CDR3 protein. This table holds roughly 290,000 distinct CDR3 sequences, roughly 59% found once. CD8+CD57+ cell expansion, shown by flow cytometry, had occurred in the patients selected for sequencing. The receptor was derived from a human donor with aplastic anemia. The sample taken for sequencing was sorted CD4+, CD8+, or CD8+CD57+ T cells (not recorded which) from PBMCs. The chain is built from TRBV6-1 and TRBJ1-2; D is uncertain. The CDR3 here is CASSVTENYGYTF. CDR3 DNA: TGTGCCAGCAGTGTGACGGAGAACTATGGCTACACCTTC.